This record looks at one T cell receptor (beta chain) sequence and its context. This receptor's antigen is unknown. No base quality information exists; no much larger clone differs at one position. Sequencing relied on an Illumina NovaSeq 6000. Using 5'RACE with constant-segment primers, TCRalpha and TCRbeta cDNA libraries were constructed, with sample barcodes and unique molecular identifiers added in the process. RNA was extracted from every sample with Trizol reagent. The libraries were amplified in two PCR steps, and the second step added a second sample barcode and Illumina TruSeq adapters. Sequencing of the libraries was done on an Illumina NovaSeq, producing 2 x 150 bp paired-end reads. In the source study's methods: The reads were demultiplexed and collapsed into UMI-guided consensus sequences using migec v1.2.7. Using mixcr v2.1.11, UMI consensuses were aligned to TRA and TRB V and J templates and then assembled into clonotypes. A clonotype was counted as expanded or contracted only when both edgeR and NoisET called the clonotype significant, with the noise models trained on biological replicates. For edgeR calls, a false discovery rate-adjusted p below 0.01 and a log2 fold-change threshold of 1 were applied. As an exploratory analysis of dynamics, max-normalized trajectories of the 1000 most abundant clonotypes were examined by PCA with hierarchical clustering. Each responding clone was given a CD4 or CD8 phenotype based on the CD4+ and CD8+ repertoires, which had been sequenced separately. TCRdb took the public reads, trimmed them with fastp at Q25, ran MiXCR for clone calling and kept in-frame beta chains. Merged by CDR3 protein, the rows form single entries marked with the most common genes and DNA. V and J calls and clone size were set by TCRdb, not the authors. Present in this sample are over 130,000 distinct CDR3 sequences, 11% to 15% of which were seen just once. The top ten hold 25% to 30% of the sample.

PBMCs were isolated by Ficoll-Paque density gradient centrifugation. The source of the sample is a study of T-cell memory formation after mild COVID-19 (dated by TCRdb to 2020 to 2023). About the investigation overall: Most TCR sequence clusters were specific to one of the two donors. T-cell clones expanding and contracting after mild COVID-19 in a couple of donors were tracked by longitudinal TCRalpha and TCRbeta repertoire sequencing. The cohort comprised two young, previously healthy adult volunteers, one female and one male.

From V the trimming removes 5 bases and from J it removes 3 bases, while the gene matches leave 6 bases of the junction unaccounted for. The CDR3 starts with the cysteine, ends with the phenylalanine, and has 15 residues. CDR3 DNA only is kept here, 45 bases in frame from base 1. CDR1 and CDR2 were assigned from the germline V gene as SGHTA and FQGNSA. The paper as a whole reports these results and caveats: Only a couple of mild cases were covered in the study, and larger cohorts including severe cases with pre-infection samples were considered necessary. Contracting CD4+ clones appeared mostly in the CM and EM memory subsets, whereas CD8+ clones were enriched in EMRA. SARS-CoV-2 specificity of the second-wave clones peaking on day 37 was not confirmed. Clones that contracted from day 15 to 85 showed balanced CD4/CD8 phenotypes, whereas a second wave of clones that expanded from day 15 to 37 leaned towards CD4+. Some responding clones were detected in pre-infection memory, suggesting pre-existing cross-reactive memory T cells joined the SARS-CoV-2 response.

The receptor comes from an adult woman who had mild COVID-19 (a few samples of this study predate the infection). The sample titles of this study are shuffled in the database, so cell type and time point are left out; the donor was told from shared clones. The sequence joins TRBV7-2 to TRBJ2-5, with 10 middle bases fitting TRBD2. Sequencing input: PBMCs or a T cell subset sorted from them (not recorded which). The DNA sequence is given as TGTGCCAGCAGCATCTGGACTAGCGGAGAAGAGACCCAGTACTTC. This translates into CASSIWTSGEETQYF.